The T cell receptor (beta chain) described here comes from a study of beta chain features in type 1 diabetes listed by TCRdb under 2018. Broadly, across the study: Mean age, gender distribution, total cell number and subset yield did not differ between patients and healthy donors. Across all samples, approximately 98,000,000 sorted cells were examined, and cell number per subset correlated strongly with RNA yield. In the study, TCRB repertoires of sorted circulating CD4+ T cell subsets from recently diagnosed type 1 diabetes patients were compared with those of matched healthy donors. Naive and central memory subsets were obtained from all 30 or so donors, but regulatory and stem cell-like memory subsets were isolated from only 8 patients and 8 healthy donors.

The paper as a whole reports these results and caveats: Only small numbers of individuals were included in the HLA sub-analyses, which left unresolved whether HLA type had any influence on TCRB rearrangement. Because cDNA was sequenced instead of genomic DNA, activated cells with high expression could be over-represented, although the groups did not differ in activation or CD3 levels. PCR may preferentially amplify shorter templates, but because patient and control samples were amplified and corrected together, any resulting skew would affect both groups equally. Patients with type 1 diabetes made fewer insertions and deleted more nucleotides at VDJ recombination sites, implying thymic rearrangement abnormalities. Naive, central memory and regulatory TCRB repertoires appeared to be more similar among patients than among healthy donors. In all four CD4+ subsets, TCRB CDR3 length was moderately but significantly shorter in type 1 diabetes patients.

Only a few counts were recorded for this clone. The clone's antigen remains unknown. The sample holds no much larger clone one base away, and base qualities are not on file. The CDR1 and CDR2 encoded by the germline V gene are SGDLS and YYNGEE. Trimmed from V: 4 bases; trimmed from J: 4 bases; junction bases lacking a gene match: 7. The CDR3 has 16 amino acids, counting the end cysteine and phenylalanine. Solely the CDR3 DNA is kept, with 48 bases framed from the first base. Each donor gave one peripheral blood draw, averaging approximately 110 mL, which was collected into heparinised tubes. Using a panel that included CD45RO, CCR7, CD25, CD127, CD95 and CD27, naive, central memory, regulatory and stem cell-like memory CD4+ T cells were sorted on a BD FACSAria II. A purity above 98% was achieved for all sorted populations. PBMCs were isolated right away by Lymphoprep density gradient centrifugation and were stained directly, without culture. So that batch effects would be minimized, each experiment stained and sorted samples in pairs, pairing one healthy donor with one patient.

The entire amount of isolated RNA was reverse transcribed using the High Capacity cDNA Reverse Transcription Kit, so the sequenced TCRB transcripts were expressed ones. Naive, central memory and regulatory T cell samples underwent deep immunoSEQ sequencing, averaging about 3.3 million total reads per sample. Sorted cells were lysed in RLT buffer and RNA was extracted with DNase-treated RNeasy Micro or Mini kits, depending on cell number. To prevent cross-contamination, every cell subset was processed on its own, while patient and healthy donor samples were processed together. TCRB sequences were amplified from cDNA with the immunoSEQ multiplex PCR, producing 87-bp fragments spanning the CDR3 region. The amplicons were sequenced using the Illumina HiSeq platform. From the authors' description of their analysis: Synthetic template baselines were used to correct PCR bias computationally, reads within Hamming distance 2 were collapsed together, and singletons that could not be merged were discarded. Reads were aligned against IMGT so that V, D and J genes, CDR3 length and insertions or deletions at six rearrangement sites could be assigned. Clonotype counts were normalized to sorted cell number within each subset before computing true diversity and Gini coefficients with the tcR R package. The overlap coefficient, calculated on TCRB nucleotide sequences, was used to quantify repertoire sharing. Out-of-frame TCRB sequences from naive cells were analyzed as a proxy for the pre-selection repertoire. The table comes from immuneACCESS by way of TCRdb, which keeps in-frame sequences with V and J called. Part of the clones is missing from these tables; in studies checked, under half for an unresolved V gene and the rest for unknown reasons. That table gives V, J and clone size, and the DNA gave D and trimming. For this sample the table gives 200,000 to 250,000 clones, of which over 8.5% were detected only once. The ten largest make up about 0.03% of the sample.

Sequencing used naive CD4+ T cells from blood. In the paper's terms, the cell subset or site label means: true naive CD4+ T cells. The receptor's source is a young woman in good health. This chain is built from TRBV9 and TRBJ2-5; 13 junctional bases match TRBD2. This receptor has the CDR3 CASSFTSGRAGETQYF. DNA sequence: TGTGCCAGCAGCTTCACTAGCGGGAGGGCCGGAGAGACCCAGTACTTC.